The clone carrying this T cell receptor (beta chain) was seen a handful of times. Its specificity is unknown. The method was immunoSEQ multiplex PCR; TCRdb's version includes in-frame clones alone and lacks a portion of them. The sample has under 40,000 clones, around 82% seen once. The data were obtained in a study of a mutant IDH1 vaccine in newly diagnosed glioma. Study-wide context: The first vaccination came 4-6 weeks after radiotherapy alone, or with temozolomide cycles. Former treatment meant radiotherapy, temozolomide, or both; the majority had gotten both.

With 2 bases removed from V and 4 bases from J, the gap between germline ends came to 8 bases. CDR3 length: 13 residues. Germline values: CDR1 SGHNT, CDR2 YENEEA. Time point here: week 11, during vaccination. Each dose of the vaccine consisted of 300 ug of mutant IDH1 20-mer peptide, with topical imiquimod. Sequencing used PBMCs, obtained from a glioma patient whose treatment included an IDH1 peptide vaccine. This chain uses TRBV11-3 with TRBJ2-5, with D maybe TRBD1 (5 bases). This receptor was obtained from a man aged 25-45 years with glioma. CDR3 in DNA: TGTGCCAGCAGCTTATCAGGGTTAGAGACCCAGTACTTC. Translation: CASSLSGLETQYF. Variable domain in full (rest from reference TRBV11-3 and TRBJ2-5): EAGVVQSPRYKIIEKKQPVAFWCNPISGHNTLYWYLQNLGQGPELLIRYENEEAVDDSQLPKDRFSAERLKGVDSTLKIQPAELGDSAVYLCASSLSGLETQYFGPGTRLLVL.